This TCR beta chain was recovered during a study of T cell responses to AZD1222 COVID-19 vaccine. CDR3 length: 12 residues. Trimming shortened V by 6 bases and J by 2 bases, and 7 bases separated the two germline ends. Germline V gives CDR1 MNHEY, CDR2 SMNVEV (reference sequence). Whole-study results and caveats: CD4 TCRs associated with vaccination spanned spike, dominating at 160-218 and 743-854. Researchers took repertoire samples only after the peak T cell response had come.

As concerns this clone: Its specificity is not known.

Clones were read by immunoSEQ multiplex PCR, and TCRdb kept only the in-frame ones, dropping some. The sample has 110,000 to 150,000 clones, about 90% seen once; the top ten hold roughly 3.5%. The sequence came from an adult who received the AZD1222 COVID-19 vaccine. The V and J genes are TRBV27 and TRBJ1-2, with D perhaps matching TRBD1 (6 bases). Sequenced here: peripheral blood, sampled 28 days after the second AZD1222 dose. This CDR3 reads CASRRGNYGYTF. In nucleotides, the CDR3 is TGTGCCAGCAGAAGGGGGAACTATGGCTACACCTTC.